This passage covers 27 T cell receptor beta chains from one sample sequenced in a study of CD8+ T cells in alopecia areata. Treatment specified: oral pan-JAK inhibitor, 5-10 mg twice daily. Extracted from the samples, RNA was reverse transcribed into cDNA to serve as the sequencing template. TCRdb's table, derived via immunoSEQ multiplex PCR, lists solely in-frame clones and lacks some. The repertoire holds 120,000 or so clones, with about 59% as singletons. This specimen was CD4+ T cells sorted from blood, taken at week 4, from a patient treated with tofacitinib. The receptors here all came from a human donor with alopecia areata.

Of note for this clone: A read error may be the cause here, since a much bigger clone is one base away. This sample also contains other DNA sequences that code for the same CDR3. The CDR3 sequence is CASSLEETQYF. The CDR3 DNA reads TGTGCCAGCAGCTTGGAAGAGACCCAGTACTTC. This chain joins TRBV5-5 and TRBJ2-5; D is unclear. V lost 0 bases to trimming and J lost 3 bases, with 0 bases between them. Germline assignment: CDR1 SGHKS and CDR2 YYEKEE (reference sequence). The CDR3 is made up of 11 amino acids.

This clone showed up just a few times. CDR3 in DNA: TGCGCCAGCAGCTTGTTCTCAGGGGATGCTGAAGCTTTCTTT. Amino acids: CASSLFSGDAEAFF. This chain links TRBV5-1 with TRBJ1-1; D possibly corresponds to TRBD1 (6 bases). This CDR3 is 14 amino acids long. V shed 1 base and J shed 6 bases, with 13 bases lying between them. Germline lookup yields CDR1 SGHRS and CDR2 YFSETQ.

The chain joins TRBV9 to TRBJ1-1; a weak D match, TRBD1 (6 bases). Germline values: CDR1 SGDLS, CDR2 YYNGEE. This CDR3 region has 14 residues. The germline V and J ends were trimmed by 0 bases and 5 bases, with 11 bases remaining between them. CDR3 bases: TGTGCCAGCAGCGTAGAACAGGGTGGAACTGAAGCTTTCTTT. The encoded protein is CASSVEQGGTEAFF.

The chain couples TRBV15 to TRBJ1-2; D is possibly TRBD1 (6 bases). V lost 0 bases to trimming and J lost 5 bases, with 13 bases between them. CDR1 LNHNV and CDR2 YYDKDF come from the germline V gene (reference sequence). This CDR3 is 15 amino acids long. CDR3 bases: TGTGCCACCAGCAGAGAAATTAGACAGGAGTATGGCTACACCTTC. It specifies CATSREIRQEYGYTF. Supplemented by reference TRBV15 and TRBJ1-2, the full variable domain reads DAMVIQNPRYQVTQFGKPVTLSCSQTLNHNVMYWYQQKSSQAPKLLFHYYDKDFNNEADTPDNFQSRRPNTSFCFLDIRSPGLGDTAMYLCATSREIRQEYGYTFGSGTRLTVV.

This sequence joins TRBV4-1 and TRBJ1-5; D might be TRBD1 (6 bases). Deletions cut 0 bases from V and 4 bases from J, with 7 bases between. In germline, CDR1 is MGHRA, CDR2 YSYEKL. This CDR3 is built from 14 residues. The CDR3 spells CASSQDRGNQPQHF. CDR3 coding DNA: TGCGCCAGCAGCCAAGACAGGGGAAATCAGCCCCAGCATTTT.

The chain is built from TRBV29-1 and TRBJ2-3; tentatively, D is TRBD1 or TRBD2 (5 bases each). The CDR3 spans 13 residues. Germline V lookup: CDR1 SQVTM, CDR2 ANQGSEA. Trimming took off 7 bases at V and 1 base at J, with 12 bases between the two ends. This CDR3 reads CSAGGRGTDTQYF. The DNA for the CDR3 is TGCAGCGCTGGGGGACGGGGCACAGATACGCAGTATTTT.

This clone was found a few times. The V gene is TRBV19, the J gene TRBJ1-5, with 10 bases lining up with TRBD1. The CDR3 runs 14 residues. Germline CDR1 is LNHDA and CDR2 is SQIVND (reference sequence). J lost 7 bases, V lost 3 bases, and 3 bases had no gene match. CDR3: CASSIGQGGQPQHF. As DNA, the CDR3 is TGTGCCAGTAGTATCGGACAGGGGGGGCAGCCCCAGCATTTT.

This chain links TRBV7-2 with TRBJ2-1; D is uncertain. This CDR3 spans 13 amino acids. Trimming took off 8 bases at V and 2 bases at J, with 10 bases between the two ends. The germline V gene has CDR1 SGHTA and CDR2 FQGNSA. CDR3: CASQPGTYNEQFF. CDR3 nucleotide sequence: TGTGCCAGCCAGCCTGGGACCTACAATGAGCAGTTCTTC.

The chain has TRBV2 and TRBJ1-3, with D hard to call. Per germline, CDR1 SNHLY and CDR2 FYNNEI. CDR3 length: 13 amino acids. The ends were cut back, 4 bases at V and 1 base at J, with 5 bases in the middle. The CDR3 DNA follows: TGTGCCAGCAGTGCCCAGTCTGGAAACACCATATATTTT. This encodes CASSAQSGNTIYF.

This chain links TRBV7-3 with TRBJ2-3, with 11 bases matching TRBD1. The CDR3 extends over 17 amino acids. The V and J ends lost 5 bases and 0 bases, in that order; junction bases with no gene match: 7. From germline, CDR1 is SGHTA and CDR2 FQGTGA. In DNA, the CDR3 is TGTGCCAGCAGCACCTGGACAGGGGGCCGAAGCACAGATACGCAGTATTTT. It encodes CASSTWTGGRSTDTQYF.

The rearrangement links TRBV4-1 to TRBJ2-3; D possibly corresponds to TRBD1 (6 bases). CDR3 length: 18 amino acids. V was pared by 0 bases and J by 2 bases, with 18 bases between. CDR1 MGHRA and CDR2 YSYEKL come from the germline V gene. DNA of the CDR3: TGCGCCAGCAGCCAAGATTCGGCACAGGGCGCTATCACAGATACGCAGTATTTT. The encoded protein is CASSQDSAQGAITDTQYF.

This clone was counted once. The chain links TRBV2 to TRBJ2-2; D is possibly TRBD1 (6 bases). This CDR3 region has 14 residues. CDR1 is SNHLY, CDR2 FYNNEI, per germline. V lost 3 bases to trimming and J lost 1 base, with 6 bases between them. The CDR3 protein is CASSETGNTGELFF. In nucleotides, the CDR3 is TGTGCCAGCAGTGAGACAGGGAACACCGGGGAGCTGTTTTTT.

The chain links TRBV7-2 to TRBJ2-1; the D is unclear. The CDR3 is 12 amino acids. In germline, CDR1 is SGHTA, CDR2 FQGNSA. The ends were cut back, 2 bases at V and 6 bases at J, with 5 bases in the middle. The CDR3 sequence: CASSLSLNEQFF. The DNA of the CDR3 is TGTGCCAGCAGCTTATCCCTCAATGAGCAGTTCTTC.

The gene calls are TRBV6-5 and TRBJ1-1; no firm D call. V was shortened by 2 bases and J by 1 base, with 5 bases between the two germline ends. The CDR3 spans 13 residues. Germline V gives CDR1 MNHEY, CDR2 SVGAGI. The CDR3: CASSYRRNTEAFF. CDR3 DNA sequence: TGTGCCAGCAGTTACCGGAGGAACACTGAAGCTTTCTTT.

V is TRBV14 and J is TRBJ2-7; no definite D call. The CDR3 runs 15 residues. Germline V gives CDR1 SGHDN, CDR2 FVKESK. Trimming took 2 bases from V and 6 from J, leaving 17 bases between them. CDR3 bases: TGTGCCAGCAGCCAAAGATCAGGAGTTCGGTCCGAGCAGTACTTC. Residues: CASSQRSGVRSEQYF.

This chain uses TRBV5-4 with TRBJ2-4; 7 bases fit TRBD1. J was trimmed by 1 base and V by 4 bases; bases with no gene match: 5. This CDR3 has 15 amino acids. Germline V gene lookup returns CDR1 SGHNT and CDR2 YYREEE (reference sequence). Written as DNA, the CDR3 is TGTGCCAGCAGCCTGACAGGGAGTGCCAAAAACATTCAGTACTTC. Translating it yields CASSLTGSAKNIQYF.

The sample holds a few counts of this clone. This rearrangement joins TRBV11-1 to TRBJ1-1; D may be TRBD1 (6 bases). The V gene lost 5 bases and the J gene lost 7 bases, with 17 bases spanning the gap. This CDR3 has 14 amino acids. Germline V gene sequence: CDR1 SGHAT, CDR2 FQDESV (reference sequence). CDR3 protein: CASSLYDGGLEAFF. CDR3 coding DNA: TGTGCCAGCAGCCTATACGATGGGGGGCTTGAAGCTTTCTTT.

This chain links TRBV10-3 with TRBJ2-5; 8 bases line up with TRBD1. Trimming cost V 2 bases and J 4 bases; bases outside gene matches: 3. The V gene's germline CDR1 is ENHRY and CDR2 SYGVKD. The CDR3 has 14 amino acids. Here the CDR3 DNA reads TGTGCCATCAGTGAGGGACAGGGAGGAGAGACCCAGTACTTC. It codes for CAISEGQGGETQYF.

The CDR3 region is CASSPNNEQFF. The CDR3 bases are TGTGCCAGCTCACCGAACAATGAGCAGTTCTTC. J is TRBJ2-1 and V is TRBV18; unclear D gene. This CDR3 is 11 amino acids long. The V end was cut by 3 bases, the J end by 5 bases, with 2 bases between. Germline CDR1 KGHSH, CDR2 LQKENI.

This clone was detected a few times. This chain joins TRBV29-1 and TRBJ2-3, with TRBD2 matching over 11 bases. V was pared by 8 bases and J by 4 bases, with 11 bases of the junction left unmatched. CDR1 SQVTM and CDR2 ANQGSEA come from the germline V gene. The CDR3 has 15 amino acids. The CDR3 reads CSHTRRGLAADTQYF. The CDR3 DNA reads as TGCAGCCATACGAGGAGGGGACTAGCGGCAGATACGCAGTATTTT.

This clone was seen only a few times. The V and J genes are TRBV4-1 and TRBJ2-7; no definite D call. Trimming pared 4 bases from V and 3 bases from J, leaving 13 bases between. The germline V gene encodes CDR1 MGHRA and CDR2 YSYEKL. The CDR3 loop spans 14 amino acids. DNA of the CDR3: TGCGCCAGCAGCCCCGTTCCGGTACTCTACGAGCAGTACTTC. Its protein is CASSPVPVLYEQYF.

The chain combines TRBV5-1 with TRBJ2-5; 12 bases align to TRBD2. The germline V gene has CDR1 SGHRS and CDR2 YFSETQ. J gave up 5 bases and V 4 bases, and 6 bases lay outside the gene matches. This CDR3 comprises 15 residues. The CDR3 here is CASSPRLAGAETQYF. The CDR3, as DNA: TGCGCCAGCAGCCCACGACTAGCGGGGGCCGAGACCCAGTACTTC.

The chain is built from TRBV28 and TRBJ2-5; tentatively, D is TRBD1 or TRBD2 (6 bases each). The germline V and J ends were trimmed by 6 bases and 4 bases, with 27 bases remaining between them. The germline V gene encodes CDR1 MDHEN and CDR2 SYDVKM. CDR3 length: 18 residues. The CDR3 spells CASRGQKGRREGGETQYF. The DNA for the CDR3 is TGTGCCAGCAGGGGTCAGAAGGGCAGGCGGGAAGGGGGAGAGACCCAGTACTTC.

The V and J genes are TRBV5-1 and TRBJ2-5; D is unclear. Germline V lookup: CDR1 SGHRS, CDR2 YFSETQ. This CDR3 comprises 11 residues. V was clipped by 4 bases and J by 2 bases, with 3 bases between them. The CDR3 DNA reads TGCGCCAGCAGCACACAAGAGACCCAGTACTTC. Protein: CASSTQETQYF.

This chain links TRBV4-3 with TRBJ1-2; D ambiguous. Trimming shortened V by 0 bases and J by 0 bases, and 8 bases separated the two germline ends. Germline CDR1 LGHNA, CDR2 YSLEER. The CDR3 is 15 residues long. The CDR3 nucleotides are TGCGCCAGCAGCCAAGATAGGAAGGCTAACTATGGCTACACCTTC. This sequence encodes CASSQDRKANYGYTF.

This clone has just one count. The V gene is TRBV5-1, the J gene TRBJ2-6, with 8 bases matching TRBD1. The germline CDR1 and CDR2 sequences are SGHRS and YFSETQ. The J segment lost 2 bases and the V segment lost 4 bases, leaving 2 bases of the junction unmatched. The CDR3 sequence is 15 residues long. CDR3 sequence (DNA): TGCGCCAGCAGCCCGGACAGGGCTGGGGCCAACGTCCTGACTTTC. The encoded protein is CASSPDRAGANVLTF.

The chain carries TRBV9 and TRBJ2-5, with D unclear. The V gene's germline CDR1 is SGDLS and CDR2 YYNGEE. The CDR3 loop spans 13 amino acids. The V end was cut by 0 bases, the J end by 3 bases, with 6 bases between. CDR3 sequence reads: CASSVDGEETQYF. CDR3 in DNA: TGTGCCAGCAGCGTAGACGGTGAAGAGACCCAGTACTTC.